This TCR beta chain came from a study of cytomegalovirus exposure and HLA in healthy donors. A few counts support this clone. The CDR3 runs to 15 residues. V was shortened by 6 bases and J by 6 bases, with 20 bases between the two germline ends. CDR1 and CDR2 from the germline V gene are MNHNY and SVGAGI (reference sequence). The PCR made use of 60 Vbeta and 13 Jbeta primers. Sequencing used immunoSEQ multiplex PCR; TCRdb keeps in-frame clones, though not all of them. The data show approximately 170,000 clones, around 68% seen once. The chain recombines TRBV6-6 with TRBJ1-2; D is perhaps TRBD1 (5 bases). The origin of this receptor is a man aged 50 or older in good health and CMV-seronegative. Sequencing was carried out using PBMCs. CDR3 in amino acids: CASSPRGTTGDGYTF. The CDR3 coding sequence is TGTGCCAGCAGCCCGCGGGGGACCACGGGGGATGGCTACACCTTC.